This TCR beta chain was identified during a study of cytomegalovirus exposure and HLA in healthy donors. Looking at the study overall: Out of 300 to 500 genotyped donors, about 80% belonged to the Caucasian-associated ancestry cluster.

13 Jbeta primers and 60 Vbeta primers were used for the PCR. Only in-frame clones appear in the TCRdb table, and some are missing; sequencing was by immunoSEQ multiplex PCR. The sample has 150,000 to 200,000 clones; about 59% are singletons. The sequence came from a man aged 40-49 years in good health and CMV-seronegative. Sequenced: PBMCs.

CDR3: CASSLHTPGTGGGETQYF. In nucleotides, the CDR3 is TGTGCCAGCTCACTCCACACTCCCGGGACAGGGGGTGGAGAGACCCAGTACTTC. The chain couples TRBV18 to TRBJ2-5; 11 bases match TRBD1. V lost 4 bases and J lost 4; bases outside the gene matches: 14. CDR1 and CDR2 (germline): KGHSH, LQKENI. The CDR3 consists of 18 residues.